This TCR beta chain was obtained from a study of T cell responses to AZD1222 COVID-19 vaccine. For the study at large: Analyses pooled second doses at about 4 or about 12 weeks.

Whole-study results and caveats: Researchers took repertoire samples only after the peak T cell response had come. Reportedly, nearly half of unique spike TCRs recognized epitopes outside B.1.351/B.1.1.7 mutations.

About this clone itself: Its specificity is unknown.

This CDR3 is 13 amino acids long. Unmatched junction bases numbered 5, after V lost 3 bases and J lost 5 bases. Germline V gives CDR1 SQVTM, CDR2 ANQGSEA. Using immunoSEQ multiplex PCR, the repertoire was profiled, and TCRdb retains in-frame clones only, with some absent. The sample records 100,000 to 150,000 clones, about 85% being singletons. This sequence originates from an adult in good health. This chain joins TRBV29-1 and TRBJ1-1, with 8 positions matching TRBD1. Here the sequenced sample was peripheral blood, taken on day 0 of AZD1222 vaccination. The CDR3 DNA sequence: TGCAGCGTTGATGACAGGGGACGGACTGAAGCTTTCTTT. Encoded protein: CSVDDRGRTEAFF.